This T cell receptor (beta chain) was identified in a study of blood T cells in healthy people across ages. Overall study: About one barcoded beta molecule was captured per two T cells (by template switching).

Caucasian individuals from Russia who were healthy and aged about 6 to 95 acted as donors. Germline CDR1 and CDR2: DFQATT and SNEGSKA (reference sequence). V was clipped by 5 bases and J by 7 bases; unmatched bases: 3. This CDR3 spans 13 amino acids. A second roughly 6 to 12 cycle PCR used barcoded and J-beta primers. Template switching added a 12-random-nucleotide identifier to every cDNA molecule. From the 5' RACE reads, TCRdb called clonotypes with MiXCR, one entry per CDR3 protein. This sample yields around 1,500,000 distinct CDR3 sequences, of which 28% are seen a single time; 7.7% belongs to the top ten.

This chain connects TRBV20-1 to TRBJ2-7; 15 positions agree with TRBD2. Source material: blood. The TCR originated in a woman aged 25-40 years in good health. The CDR3 sequence is CSAGTSGGREQYF. DNA of the CDR3: TGCAGTGCTGGGACTAGCGGGGGGAGAGAGCAGTACTTC.